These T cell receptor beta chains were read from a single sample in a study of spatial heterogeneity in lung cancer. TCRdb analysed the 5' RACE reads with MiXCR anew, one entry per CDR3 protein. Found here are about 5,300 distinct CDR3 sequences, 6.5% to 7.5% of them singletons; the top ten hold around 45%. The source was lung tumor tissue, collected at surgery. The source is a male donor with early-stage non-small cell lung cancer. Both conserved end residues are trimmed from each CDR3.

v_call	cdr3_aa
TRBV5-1	ASSLASGYRTEAF
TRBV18	ASSPEGPTNYGYT
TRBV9	ASSVTRGERTNTGELF
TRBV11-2	ASSQEGGQPQH
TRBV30	AWSGGGQPQH
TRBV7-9	ASSLDNEQF
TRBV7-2	ASSSDLSEQF
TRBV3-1	ASSQVGNTEAF
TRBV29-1	SFLEGGKETQY
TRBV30	AWSTGSKFTGELF
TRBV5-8	ASSLEGSTGELF
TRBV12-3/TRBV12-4	ASTKSQGWDNEQF
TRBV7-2	ASSVLSETQY
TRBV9	ASSRAGLEETQY
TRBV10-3	AIGHGTGGFYGYT
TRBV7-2	ASSLGTRGQGREQY
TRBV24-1	ATSDRTSGRSDTQY
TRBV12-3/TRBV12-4	ASSFESGGPQH
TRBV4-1	ASSLSVSSYEQY
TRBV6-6	ASSYSGVVLLRSNQPQH
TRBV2	ASTDSGTSGSGDQY
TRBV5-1	ASRGAPQETQY
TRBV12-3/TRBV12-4	ASSRTGTFQETQY
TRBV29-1	SVASGRPSYEQY
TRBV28	ASSYQSGELF
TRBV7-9	ASSLERGTTDTQY
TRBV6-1	ASSADRDRGSNQPQH
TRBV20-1	SARDPRNTEAF
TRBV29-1	SVQQADRGDGYT
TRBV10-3	AISGLQGGGYT
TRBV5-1	ASSWAGQNNEQF
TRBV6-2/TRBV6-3	ASSPDRVSGNTIY
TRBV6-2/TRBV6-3	ASSTLGRNQPQH
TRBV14	ASSQSHGTSGGKYYNEQF
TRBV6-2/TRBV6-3	ASKQGYNEQF
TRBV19	ASSINADKGYT
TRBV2	ASSDGGTPTRYEQY
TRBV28	ASGTSGRTGELF
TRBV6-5	ASSDRGPLRDQPQH
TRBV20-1	SARVGEKLF
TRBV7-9	ASSIGLAKNEQF
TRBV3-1	ASSPGLDNFETQY
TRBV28	ASNLLRDRGLAAVYEQY
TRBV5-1	ASSWGGGATDTQY
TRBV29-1	SGRGLGTEAF
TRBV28	ASLTGGRYEQY
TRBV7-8	ASSLVVSGNDEQY
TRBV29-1	SVEVAGGAGETQY
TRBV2	ASNAGEDEQY
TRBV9	ASSARGPGELF
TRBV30	AWRRFGEETQY
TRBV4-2	ASSQAGLWGTTEAF
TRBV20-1	SARPPLTGGTRETQY
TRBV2	ASGSPASTDTQY
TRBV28	ASSLLSRGSYEQY
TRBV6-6	ASSYQGPFEANVLT
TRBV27	ASSLIAGGRSGELF
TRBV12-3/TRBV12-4	ASSLAGQDNQPQH
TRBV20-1	SARVQGAKETQY
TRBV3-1	ASSLRAETQY